This T cell receptor beta chain was documented in a study of beta chain features in type 1 diabetes (dated by TCRdb to between 2018 and 2020). With respect to the entire study: Patients and healthy donors did not differ in mean age, gender distribution, total cell number or subset yield. The study compared the TCRB repertoires of sorted circulating CD4+ T cell subsets in recently diagnosed type 1 diabetes patients with those in matched healthy donors. A total of about 110 million sorted cells were examined across all samples, and the number of cells per subset was strongly correlated with RNA yield. Whereas all 30 or so donors provided naive and central memory subsets, regulatory and stem cell-like memory subsets were isolated from just 8 patients and about 8 healthy donors.

The High Capacity cDNA Reverse Transcription Kit was used to reverse transcribe all of the isolated RNA, meaning that expressed TCRB transcripts were what got sequenced. Deep immunoSEQ sequencing was performed on naive, central memory and regulatory T cell samples, with an average of around 3.4 million total reads per sample. Sorted cells were lysed in RLT buffer, and RNA was extracted using DNase-treated RNeasy Micro or Mini kits according to cell number. To prevent cross-contamination, every cell subset was processed on its own, while patient and healthy donor samples were processed together. TCRB sequences were amplified from cDNA with the immunoSEQ multiplex PCR, producing 87-bp fragments spanning the CDR3 region. Sequencing of the amplicons was done on the Illumina HiSeq platform. In the source study's methods: PCR bias was corrected computationally using synthetic template baselines, and reads within Hamming distance 2 were collapsed, with unmergeable singletons discarded. Reads were aligned against IMGT to assign V, D and J genes, CDR3 length and insertions or deletions at six rearrangement sites. Within each subset, clonotype counts were normalized to the number of sorted cells before true diversity and Gini coefficients were calculated with the tcR R package. The overlap coefficient, calculated on TCRB nucleotide sequences, was used to quantify repertoire sharing. Entries here come from immuneACCESS through TCRdb and include only in-frame sequences with V and J called. Some clones fail to appear in such tables; in the studies checked, an unresolved V gene covers under half of the shortfall, and the cause of the remainder is unknown. That table gives V, J and clone size, and the DNA gave D and trimming. The table for this sample lists thousands of clones; approximately 78% of them were counted only once. Just over 1.4% of the sample is held by the ten biggest clonotypes.

Broad study findings and their caveats: Naive, central memory and regulatory TCRB repertoires appeared to be more similar among patients than among healthy donors. Fewer insertions and more nucleotide deletions at VDJ recombination sites were observed in patients with type 1 diabetes, implying thymic rearrangement abnormalities. Because cDNA rather than genomic DNA was sequenced, highly expressing activated cells could have been over-represented, although no difference in activation and CD3 levels was found between groups. A moderate but significant shortening of TCRB CDR3 length was observed in type 1 diabetes patients in all four CD4+ subsets. Because the HLA sub-analyses included only small numbers of individuals, any influence of HLA type on TCRB rearrangement was left unresolved. Shorter templates might have been favored by PCR, but patient and control samples were amplified and corrected together, so both groups would have been affected equally by any skew.

A single peripheral blood draw of around 0.11 L on average was collected from each donor into heparinised tubes. A BD FACSAria II was used to sort naive, central memory, regulatory and stem cell-like memory CD4+ T cells with a panel that included CD45RO, CCR7, CD25, CD127, CD95 and CD27. Every sorted population had a purity above 98%. PBMCs were isolated right away by Lymphoprep density gradient centrifugation and were stained directly, without culture. To minimize batch effects, samples were stained and sorted in pairs, one healthy donor with one patient per experiment. The germline V gene encodes CDR1 SGHTA and CDR2 FQGTGA. Taken from cysteine to phenylalanine, the CDR3 has 16 residues. The sequence is cut down to CDR3 DNA, 48 bases in frame from base 1. V has 5 bases trimmed and J has 5 bases trimmed; junction bases matching no gene number 11. This clone is a singleton in its sample. Its antigen is not yet known. No base qualities exist here, and no much larger clone lies one base off it.

The sequence is built from TRBV7-3 and TRBJ2-2; 7 bases in between match TRBD1. The clonotype comes from a woman aged 18-35 years in good health. Sequencing input: Tregs from blood. Explained via the paper, the cell subset or site label denotes: regulatory CD4+ T cells. The bases read TGTGCCAGCAGCGCCAGACAGGGCAGAAGGACCGGGGAGCTGTTTTTT. Its translation reads: CASSARQGRRTGELFF. The entire variable domain, with the stretches around the CDR3 drawn from the reference TRBV7-3 and TRBJ2-2 proteins, is GAGVSQTPSNKVTEKGKYVELRCDPISGHTALYWYRQSLGQGPEFLIYFQGTGAADDSGLPNDRFFAVRPEGSVSTLKIQRTERGDSAVYLCASSARQGRRTGELFFGEGSRLTVL.